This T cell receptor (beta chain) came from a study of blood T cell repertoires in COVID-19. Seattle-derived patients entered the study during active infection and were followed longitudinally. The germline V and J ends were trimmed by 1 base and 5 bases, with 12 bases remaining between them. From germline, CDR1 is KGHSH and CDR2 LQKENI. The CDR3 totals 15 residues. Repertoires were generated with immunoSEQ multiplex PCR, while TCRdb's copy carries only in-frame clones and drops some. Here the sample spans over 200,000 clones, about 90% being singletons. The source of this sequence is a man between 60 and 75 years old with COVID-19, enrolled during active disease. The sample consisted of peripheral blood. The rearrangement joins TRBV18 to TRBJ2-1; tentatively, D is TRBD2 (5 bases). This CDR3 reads CASSPRSGLDNEQFF. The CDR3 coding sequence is TGTGCCAGCTCACCACGGAGCGGTCTCGACAATGAGCAGTTCTTC.